Below are 4 T cell receptor beta chains sequenced from a single sample in a study of blood T cell repertoires in COVID-19. Only in-frame clones appear in the TCRdb table, and some are missing; sequencing was by immunoSEQ multiplex PCR. The top ten clones hold 3.3% of a sample with roughly 200,000 clones, 80% to 90% of them seen once. Material for sequencing was peripheral blood. The source of these receptors is a man in his sixties with acute or convalescent COVID-19.

The chain couples TRBV5-1 to TRBJ2-7; 7 nucleotides match TRBD2. The CDR3 has 15 amino acids. Germline loops: CDR1 SGHRS, CDR2 YFSETQ. The V segment lost 0 bases and the J segment 3 bases; nucleotides outside the gene matches: 6. DNA for the CDR3: TGCGCCAGCAGCTTGGAGCAGGGACTATTCTACGAGCAGTACTTC. It encodes CASSLEQGLFYEQYF.

The chain is built from TRBV19 and TRBJ2-5; TRBD2 matches at 12 bases. The V gene end was trimmed by 2 bases and the J gene end by 7 bases; junction bases not matched to a gene: 8. The CDR3 contains 16 residues. In germline, CDR1 is LNHDA, CDR2 SQIVND (reference sequence). CDR3 bases: TGTGCCAGTAGTATATCTAGCGGGAGGGCCCTCGGGACCCAGTACTTC. Amino acid sequence: CASSISSGRALGTQYF.

This rearrangement joins TRBV2 to TRBJ1-1, with 8 bases fitting TRBD1. Per germline, CDR1 SNHLY and CDR2 FYNNEI. This CDR3 contains 13 residues. Trimming cost V 6 bases and J 3 bases; bases outside gene matches: 3. CDR3 nucleotides: TGTGCCAGCAGGCGACAGGGGTACACTGAAGCTTTCTTT. It is translated as CASRRQGYTEAFF.

The chain recombines TRBV20-1 with TRBJ2-1; D unresolved. Germline values: CDR1 DFQATT, CDR2 SNEGSKA (reference sequence). Trimming left V 0 bases short and J 12 bases short, with 9 bases between. The CDR3 contains 11 residues. The CDR3: CSAREAFAQFF. CDR3 nucleotides: TGCAGTGCTAGAGAAGCGTTTGCGCAGTTCTTC.